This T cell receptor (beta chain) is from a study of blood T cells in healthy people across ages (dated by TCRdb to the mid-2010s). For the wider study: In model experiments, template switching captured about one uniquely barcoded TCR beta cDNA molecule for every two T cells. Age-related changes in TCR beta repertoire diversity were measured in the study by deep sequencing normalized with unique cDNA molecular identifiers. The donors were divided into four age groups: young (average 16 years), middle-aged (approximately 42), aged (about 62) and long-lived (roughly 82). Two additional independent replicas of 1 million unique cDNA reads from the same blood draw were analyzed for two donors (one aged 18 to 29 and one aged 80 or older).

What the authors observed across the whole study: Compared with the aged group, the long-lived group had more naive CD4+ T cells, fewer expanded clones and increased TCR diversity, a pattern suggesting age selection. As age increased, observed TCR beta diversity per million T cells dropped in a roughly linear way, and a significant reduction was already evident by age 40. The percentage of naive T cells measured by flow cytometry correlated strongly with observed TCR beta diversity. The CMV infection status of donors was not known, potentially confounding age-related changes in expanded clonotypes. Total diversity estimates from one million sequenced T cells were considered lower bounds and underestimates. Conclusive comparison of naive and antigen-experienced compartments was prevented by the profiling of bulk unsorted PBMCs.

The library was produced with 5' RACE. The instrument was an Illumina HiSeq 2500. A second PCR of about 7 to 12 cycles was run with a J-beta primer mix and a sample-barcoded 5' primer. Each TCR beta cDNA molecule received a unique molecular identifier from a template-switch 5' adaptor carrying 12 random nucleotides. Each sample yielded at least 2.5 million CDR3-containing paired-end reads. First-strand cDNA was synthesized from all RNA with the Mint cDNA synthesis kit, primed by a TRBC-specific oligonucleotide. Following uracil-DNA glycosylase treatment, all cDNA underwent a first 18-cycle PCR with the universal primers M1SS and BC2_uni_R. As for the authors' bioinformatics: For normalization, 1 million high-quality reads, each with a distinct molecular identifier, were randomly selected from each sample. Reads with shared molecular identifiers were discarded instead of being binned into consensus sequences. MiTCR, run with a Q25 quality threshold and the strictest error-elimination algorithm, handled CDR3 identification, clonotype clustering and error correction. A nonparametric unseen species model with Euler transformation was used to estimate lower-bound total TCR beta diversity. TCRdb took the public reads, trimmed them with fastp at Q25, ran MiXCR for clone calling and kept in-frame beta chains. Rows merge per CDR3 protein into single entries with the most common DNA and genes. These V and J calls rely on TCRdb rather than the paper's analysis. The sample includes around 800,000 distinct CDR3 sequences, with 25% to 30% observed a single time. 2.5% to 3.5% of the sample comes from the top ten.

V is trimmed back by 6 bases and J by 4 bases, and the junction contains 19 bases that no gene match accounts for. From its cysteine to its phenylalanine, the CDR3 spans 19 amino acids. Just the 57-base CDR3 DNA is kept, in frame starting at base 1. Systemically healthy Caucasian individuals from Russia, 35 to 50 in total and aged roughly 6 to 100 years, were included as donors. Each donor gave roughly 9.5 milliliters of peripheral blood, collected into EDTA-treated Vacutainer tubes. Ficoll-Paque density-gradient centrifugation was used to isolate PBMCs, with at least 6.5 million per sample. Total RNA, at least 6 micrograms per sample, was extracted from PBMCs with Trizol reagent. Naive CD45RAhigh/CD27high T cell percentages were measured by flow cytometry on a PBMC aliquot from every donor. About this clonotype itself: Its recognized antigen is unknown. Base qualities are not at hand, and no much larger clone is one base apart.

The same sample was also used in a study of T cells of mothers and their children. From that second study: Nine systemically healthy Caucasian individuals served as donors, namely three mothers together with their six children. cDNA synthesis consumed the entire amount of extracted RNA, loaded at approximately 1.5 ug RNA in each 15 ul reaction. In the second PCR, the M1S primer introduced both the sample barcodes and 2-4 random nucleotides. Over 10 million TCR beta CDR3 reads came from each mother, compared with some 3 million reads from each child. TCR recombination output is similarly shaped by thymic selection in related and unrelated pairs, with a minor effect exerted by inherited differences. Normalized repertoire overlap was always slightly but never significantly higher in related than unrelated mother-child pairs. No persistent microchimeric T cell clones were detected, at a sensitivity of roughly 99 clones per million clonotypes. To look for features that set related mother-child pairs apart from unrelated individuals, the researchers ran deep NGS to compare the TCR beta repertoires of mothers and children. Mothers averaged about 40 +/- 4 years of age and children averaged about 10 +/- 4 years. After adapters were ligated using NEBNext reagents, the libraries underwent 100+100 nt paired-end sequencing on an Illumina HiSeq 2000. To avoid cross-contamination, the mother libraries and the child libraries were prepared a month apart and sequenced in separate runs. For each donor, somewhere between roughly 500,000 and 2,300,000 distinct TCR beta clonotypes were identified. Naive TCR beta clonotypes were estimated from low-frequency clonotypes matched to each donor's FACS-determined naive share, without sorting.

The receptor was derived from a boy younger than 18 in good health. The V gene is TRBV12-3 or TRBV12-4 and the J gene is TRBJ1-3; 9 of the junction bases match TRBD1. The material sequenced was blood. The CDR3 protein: CASSLARDRVALNGNTIYF. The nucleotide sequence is TGTGCCAGCAGCCTCGCCAGGGACAGGGTCGCATTGAACGGAAACACCATATATTTT.